The clone carrying this TCR beta chain showed up just a few times. The data belong to a study of blood T cell repertoires in COVID-19. V shed 3 bases and J shed 4 bases, with 7 bases lying between them. The CDR3 is 13 residues long. Repertoires were generated with immunoSEQ multiplex PCR, while TCRdb's copy carries only in-frame clones and drops some. The sample holds 95,000 to 150,000 clones, 85% seen once. Input material: peripheral blood. The chain is built from TRBV12-3 or TRBV12-4 and TRBJ1-5, with D unresolved. This sequence originates from an elderly man with acute or convalescent COVID-19. CDR3 sequence reads: CASSFALNQPQHF. Written as DNA, the CDR3 is TGTGCCAGCAGTTTCGCACTAAATCAGCCCCAGCATTTT.